This entry lists 26 T cell receptor beta chains sequenced from one sample in a study of neurological immune-mediated disorders. TCRdb used MiXCR to reprocess the 5' RACE reads, holding one entry per CDR3 protein. This sample has 50,000 to 70,000 distinct CDR3 sequences, with 3.4% found just once. Material: PBMCs. These receptors were collected from a man between 35 and 55 years old with multiple sclerosis.

About this clonotype: A read error is possible here, since a much larger clone lies one base away. This chain joins TRBV6-5 and TRBJ1-2, with a tentative D call TRBD1 (5 bases). The CDR3 is 12 amino acids. Germline V CDR1 and CDR2: MNHEY, SVGAGI. CDR3 region: CDSGSRDGGYTF. The CDR3 DNA sequence: TGTGACAGCGGTAGTAGGGACGGCGGCTACACCTTC.

This clonotype was detected a few times. A read error may explain this, as a much larger clone is one base away. The chain recombines TRBV20-1 with TRBJ2-2; a possible D gene is TRBD1 (6 bases). Per the germline V gene, CDR1 is DFQATT and CDR2 is SNEGSKA (reference sequence). The V and J ends lost 3 bases and 6 bases respectively, with 17 bases between them. This CDR3 spans 15 amino acids. CDR3 protein: CSARHIQGRAGELFF. CDR3 coding DNA: TGCAGTGCTAGGCACATCCAGGGGAGAGCCGGGGAGCTGTTTTTT.

The sample holds many counts of this clonotype. This rearrangement joins TRBV6-5 to TRBJ1-2, with D possibly TRBD1 on 5 matching bases. V was cut by 2 bases and J by 6 bases, with 16 bases left in between. The germline CDR1 and CDR2 sequences are MNHEY and SVGAGI. The CDR3 is 15 residues long. CDR3 nucleotides: TGTGCCAGCAGTTACCTGGAAGGGGAGGAGGATGGCTACACCTTC. This codes for CASSYLEGEEDGYTF.

The table lists this clonotype with many counts. This chain joins TRBV12-3 or TRBV12-4 and TRBJ1-6; 7 nucleotides align to TRBD1. The CDR3 length is 14 residues. V trimming: 6 bases; J trimming: 7 bases; junction bases outside the gene matches: 6. As DNA, the CDR3 is TGTGCCAGCAGCCCCCGACAGGGCAATTCACCCCTCCACTTT. Encoded protein: CASSPRQGNSPLHF.

This clonotype was seen ten or more times. The genes are TRBV5-1 and TRBJ2-1; D is tentatively TRBD1 or TRBD2 (6 bases each). V shed 8 bases and J shed 5 bases, with 20 bases lying between them. In germline, CDR1 is SGHRS, CDR2 YFSETQ. The CDR3 loop spans 15 amino acids. The CDR3 reads CASHMGGILNNEQFF. As DNA, the CDR3 is TGCGCCAGTCATATGGGGGGCATCCTCAACAATGAGCAGTTCTTC.

There are many counts of this clonotype. The chain links TRBV5-1 to TRBJ1-2, with TRBD1 matching over 12 bases. The V and J ends lost 3 bases and 4 bases, in that order; junction bases with no gene match: 7. This CDR3 comprises 16 residues. Germline V gene data show CDR1 as SGHRS and CDR2 as YFSETQ. The CDR3 sequence is CASSSGTGGYTYGYTF. CDR3 nucleotide sequence: TGCGCCAGCAGCTCCGGGACAGGGGGCTATACCTATGGCTACACCTTC.

Many counts were recorded for this clonotype. The V call is TRBV2, the J call TRBJ1-1, with unresolved D. The CDR3 consists of 14 residues. Trimming took 7 bases from V and 7 from J, leaving 19 bases between them. Germline assignment: CDR1 SNHLY and CDR2 FYNNEI. The CDR3 is CASKPRAIDFEAFF. CDR3 DNA: TGTGCCAGCAAACCGAGGGCCATAGATTTTGAAGCTTTCTTT.

The table lists this clonotype with many counts. The chain has TRBV18 and TRBJ2-3, with D uncertain. Trimming pared 1 base from V and 6 bases from J, leaving 5 bases between. The CDR3 has 12 residues. CDR1 KGHSH and CDR2 LQKENI come from the germline V gene. The CDR3 here is CASSPRSDTQYF. The CDR3 nucleotides are TGTGCCAGCTCACCACGGAGCGATACGCAGTATTTT.

This clonotype appeared many times. This sequence joins TRBV20-1 and TRBJ1-1, with no clear D. CDR1 DFQATT and CDR2 SNEGSKA come from the germline V gene (reference sequence). This CDR3 spans 12 amino acids. Trimming removed 5 bases from V and 5 bases from J, with 12 bases in between. CDR3 DNA sequence: TGCAGTGCTCCGGATTACCCTACTGAAGCTTTCTTT. Its protein product is CSAPDYPTEAFF.

This clonotype was picked up many times. This chain connects TRBV6-1 to TRBJ2-4; D possibly corresponds to TRBD1 (5 bases). CDR1 and CDR2 from the germline V gene are MNHNS and SASEGT. The V and J ends lost 0 bases and 14 bases respectively, with 14 bases between them. This CDR3 has 13 residues. Here the CDR3 DNA reads TGTGCCAGCAGTGAAGCCACAGGCCCGCGGAAGTACTTC. Translation gives CASSEATGPRKYF.

This clonotype was observed many times. The CDR3 sequence: CATSRGGPEKLFF. The DNA of the CDR3 is TGTGCCACCAGCAGAGGAGGGCCTGAAAAACTGTTTTTT. This chain uses TRBV15 with TRBJ1-4; no definite D call. V shed 1 base and J shed 7 bases, with 7 bases lying between them. The CDR3 runs 13 residues. Germline lookup yields CDR1 LNHNV and CDR2 YYDKDF (reference sequence).

Many counts were recorded for this clonotype. J is TRBJ1-2 and V is TRBV9; D unresolved. The CDR3 has 13 residues. Trimming took off 0 bases at V and 2 bases at J, with 5 bases between the two ends. Germline CDR1 SGDLS, CDR2 YYNGEE. CDR3 nucleotides: TGTGCCAGCAGCGTAGACGGGAACTATGGCTACACCTTC. Residues: CASSVDGNYGYTF. Supplemented by reference TRBV9 and TRBJ1-2, the full variable domain reads DSGVTQTPKHLITATGQRVTLRCSPRSGDLSVYWYQQSLDQGLQFLIQYYNGEERAKGNILERFSAQQFPDLHSELNLSSLELGDSALYFCASSVDGNYGYTFGSGTRLTVV.

This clonotype has a count of ten or more. The rearrangement uses TRBV12-3 or TRBV12-4 and TRBJ2-7; TRBD1 aligns across 9 bases. The CDR3 consists of 17 residues. V lost 6 bases, J lost 0 bases, and 12 bases stayed unmatched. The CDR3 DNA reads TGTGCCAGCAGCCCGGGACAGGGAATACCGAGCTCCTACGAGCAGTACTTC. Protein product: CASSPGQGIPSSYEQYF.

In this sample, this clonotype turned up many times. CDR3 amino acids: CSAPANTGANVLTF. Here the CDR3 DNA reads TGCAGTGCCCCGGCCAATACTGGGGCCAACGTCCTGACTTTC. The chain has TRBV20-1 and TRBJ2-6; unclear D gene. CDR3 length equals 14 residues. Germline loops: CDR1 DFQATT, CDR2 SNEGSKA (reference sequence). The V end was cut by 6 bases, the J end by 2 bases, with 11 bases between.

In its sample, this clonotype was seen many times. The rearrangement links TRBV5-1 to TRBJ2-1; TRBD2 might be the D (6 bases). This CDR3 is 14 amino acids long. V was pared by 7 bases and J by 1 base, with 12 bases between. The germline V gene encodes CDR1 SGHRS and CDR2 YFSETQ. In nucleotides, the CDR3 is TGCGCCAGCGCGGTGGCGGGGTCCTACAATGAGCAGTTCTTC. Translation gives CASAVAGSYNEQFF.

The sample holds many counts of this clonotype. The chain joins TRBV11-3 to TRBJ2-7, with 9 bases aligning to TRBD2. Germline loops: CDR1 SGHNT, CDR2 YENEEA. This CDR3 is built from 16 residues. The trim removed 5 bases at V and 7 bases at J, leaving 15 bases unmatched. This CDR3 reads CASSPGLASGTLEQYF. Written as DNA, the CDR3 is TGTGCCAGCAGCCCCGGACTCGCTAGCGGGACTCTAGAGCAGTACTTC.

This clonotype was counted many times. The rearrangement links TRBV6-6 to TRBJ1-5; D not certain. The CDR3 is 15 residues long. Germline V gene sequence: CDR1 MNHNY, CDR2 SVGAGI (reference sequence). Deletions cut 7 bases from V and 6 bases from J, with 19 bases between. The DNA of the CDR3 is TGTGCCAGCACCGACCAGTCCTCACGGGGTCAGCCCCAGCATTTT. This sequence encodes CASTDQSSRGQPQHF.

This clonotype has a count of ten or more. The chain employs TRBV12-3 or TRBV12-4 and TRBJ2-1, with 11 bases aligning to TRBD2. This CDR3 spans 16 amino acids. With 5 bases clipped from V and 5 bases from J, the junction kept 8 bases outside the gene matches. CDR3 nucleotides: TGTGCCAGCAGTCCCCCCCTAGCGGGGGGAGACAATGAGCAGTTCTTC. The encoded protein is CASSPPLAGGDNEQFF.

This clonotype was found many times. CDR3 sequence: CASSPGSVWAYEQYF. DNA for the CDR3: TGCGCCAGCAGTCCAGGTTCGGTGTGGGCCTACGAGCAGTACTTC. The rearrangement joins TRBV5-1 to TRBJ2-7; D gene unclear. The germline gives CDR1 SGHRS, CDR2 YFSETQ. The CDR3 contains 15 residues. V was clipped by 5 bases and J by 2 bases, with 17 bases between them.

Note on this clonotype: This may be a read error, as it is one base from a much larger clone. Here the CDR3 reads CASNTPGSGTEAFF. The DNA for the CDR3 is TGTGCCAGCAACACCCCAGGGAGCGGCACTGAAGCTTTCTTT. The rearrangement uses TRBV25-1 and TRBJ1-1; possibly TRBD1 for D (5 bases). V was shortened by 7 bases and J by 4 bases, with 16 bases between the two germline ends. The CDR3 is 14 amino acids. Germline-derived CDR1 and CDR2 are MGHDK and SYGVNS.

In its sample, this clonotype was seen many times. The J gene is TRBJ1-2, the V gene TRBV20-1; 12 bases fit TRBD1. V lost 2 bases to trimming and J lost 7 bases; unmatched junction nucleotides: 14. CDR1 is DFQATT and CDR2 is SNEGSKA in the germline V gene (reference sequence). This CDR3 spans 17 amino acids. DNA of the CDR3: TGCAGTGCTAGAAATATTAGGGACAGGGGGCCCCTAGTTGGCTACACCTTC. Translating it yields CSARNIRDRGPLVGYTF.

This clonotype has ten or more counts. Written as DNA, the CDR3 is TGCGCCAGCAGCCAAGATTTCCGGGGCAATCAGCCCCAGCATTTT. Protein sequence: CASSQDFRGNQPQHF. The V and J genes are TRBV4-1 and TRBJ1-5; D unclear. Per the germline V gene, CDR1 is MGHRA and CDR2 is YSYEKL. Between the trimmed V and J ends, which lost 0 bases and 2 bases, there was a span of 8 bases. This CDR3 contains 15 residues.

This clonotype was observed many times. This sequence joins TRBV20-1 and TRBJ2-5; TRBD1 might be the D (5 bases). V lost 3 bases and J 5 bases, leaving 13 bases between the germline ends. The CDR3 runs 13 residues. Germline CDR1 and CDR2: DFQATT and SNEGSKA (reference sequence). The CDR3: CSASPDTKETQYF. In nucleotides, the CDR3 is TGCAGTGCTAGCCCGGACACCAAGGAGACCCAGTACTTC.

The table lists this clonotype with many counts. This rearrangement joins TRBV4-2 to TRBJ2-5; 7 nucleotides line up with TRBD1. Trimming removed 1 base from V and 4 bases from J; junction bases left unmatched: 6. The germline CDR1 and CDR2 sequences are LGHNA and YNFKEQ. CDR3 size: 15 residues. The CDR3 coding sequence is TGTGCCAGCAGCCAAGGGGGGACAGAAGGAGAGACCCAGTACTTC. It codes for CASSQGGTEGETQYF.

The sample holds many counts of this clonotype. The chain links TRBV2 to TRBJ1-6; D unresolved. The germline V gene encodes CDR1 SNHLY and CDR2 FYNNEI. The V end lost 6 bases, the J end lost 8 bases, and 8 bases lay between the germline ends. This CDR3 has 12 residues. This chain's CDR3 is CASRGYDSPLHF. The CDR3 region has the DNA TGTGCCAGCAGGGGGTACGATTCACCCCTCCACTTT.

This clonotype was counted many times. This chain links TRBV7-2 with TRBJ2-1; a possible D gene is TRBD2 (5 bases). The CDR3 covers 15 residues. The V end was cut by 4 bases, the J end by 2 bases, with 12 bases between. Germline V gene sequence: CDR1 SGHTA, CDR2 FQGNSA. This CDR3 reads CASSSYPGTYNEQFF. In nucleotides, the CDR3 is TGTGCCAGCAGCTCATACCCCGGGACCTACAATGAGCAGTTCTTC.